By share of the sample, the clone carrying this TCR beta chain is medium-sized (0.01 to 0.1%). Its antigen is undetermined. CDR1 and CDR2 (germline): LGHNT, FRNRAP. This CDR3 region has 15 residues. J gave up 12 bases and V 7 bases, and 18 bases lay outside the gene matches. The data stem from a study of molecular identifiers for immune sequencing clone quantification. Findings and caveats of the study: Spiked Jurkat TCR RNA equal to one cell could reportedly be picked out among some 1 million naive cells.

Every naive CD8 library was made from between about 17,000 and 1,100,000 sorted cells with 10%, 30% or 50% RNA. Naive CD8 T cells were picked out by sorting for CD8+CD4-CCR7+CD45RA+. Previously described methods and listed TCR primers were employed for the bulk TCR libraries. MiXCR, run by TCRdb on the PCR reads, gives a single entry per CDR3 protein. Among 5,600 or so distinct CDR3 sequences listed, 15% to 20% were seen once. Sample: naive CD8+ T cells from blood, with Jurkat cell RNA spiked in. Regarding subset: FACS-sorted CD8+CD4-CCR7+CD45RA+ naive T cells. The TCR originated in a human donor in good health. Some libraries in this study had Jurkat cell RNA spiked in. The chain combines TRBV12-5 with TRBJ2-1, with 7 bases that match TRBD2. The CDR3 coding sequence is TGTGCTAGTGCCCCTGGTGTGGCGGGGGAAGAGCGGCAGTTCTTC. Translation: CASAPGVAGEERQFF.